Listed here are 25 T cell receptor beta chains from one sample, sequenced in a study of metastatic and nonmetastatic thyroid tumors. The entire patient cohort was treatment-naive prior to thyroid surgery. TCRdb re-clonotyped the PCR reads through MiXCR. The table shows just over 7,500 clones, with approximately 30% occurring only once. The sequenced material came from adjacent normal tissue. These receptors all come from a female donor with papillary thyroid cancer or a benign thyroid nodule (not recorded which). Some clones in this sample may be carry-over from other donors' samples.

Relative to its sample, this clone is medium-sized (0.01 to 0.1%). The chain uses TRBV19 and TRBJ2-2, with D possibly being TRBD2 (6 bases). Deletions cut 4 bases from V and 5 bases from J, with 11 bases between. This CDR3 has 14 residues. CDR1 is LNHDA, CDR2 SQIVND, per germline (reference sequence). The CDR3 loop reads CASSTWRGTGELFF. CDR3 bases: TGTGCCAGTAGTACCTGGCGGGGTACCGGGGAGCTGTTTTTT.

About this clone: Likely a read error: the CDR3 ends without its conserved phenylalanine or tryptophan. The DNA is omitted, as the CDR3 cannot be located on it reliably, and the CDR3 follows TCRdb's listing. The rearrangement uses TRBV29-1 and TRBJ2-7; the table's D call of TRBD1 was not tested on the DNA. The CDR3 has 13 amino acids, counting both end residues. Germline loops: CDR1 SQVTM, CDR2 ANQGSEA. CDR3 sequence reads: CSVRDRVSHEQQS.

This clone appeared a few times. The CDR3: CASTDPSVNYYEQYF. The CDR3 DNA sequence: TGTGCCAGCACCGACCCTAGCGTTAACTACTACGAGCAGTACTTC. V and J are TRBV6-2 or TRBV6-3 and TRBJ2-7, with a possible D match to TRBD2 (6 bases). The CDR3 covers 15 residues. V was pared by 7 bases and J by 3 bases, with 19 bases between. Looked up from germline, CDR1 is MNHEY and CDR2 is SVGEGT.

There are a few counts of this clone. The J gene is TRBJ2-7, the V gene TRBV6-1; 7 bases are shared with TRBD1. Per the germline V gene, CDR1 is MNHNS and CDR2 is SASEGT. The length of the CDR3 is 12 residues. The J segment lost 7 bases and the V segment lost 8 bases, leaving 8 bases of the junction unmatched. The CDR3 DNA follows: TGTGCCAGCCAACTACAGGGGTGTGAGCAGTACTTC. Its protein product is CASQLQGCEQYF.

This clone was counted ten times or more. This sample also contains other DNA sequences that code for the same CDR3. This sequence joins TRBV5-1 and TRBJ2-1; D is perhaps TRBD2 (5 bases). Germline lookup yields CDR1 SGHRS and CDR2 YFSETQ. The CDR3 is 13 residues long. The V and J ends lost 3 bases and 5 bases respectively, with 9 bases between them. CDR3 amino acids: CASSWGVNNEQFF. CDR3 nucleotides: TGCGCCAGCAGCTGGGGAGTGAACAATGAGCAGTTCTTC.

The rearrangement joins TRBV12-3 or TRBV12-4 to TRBJ2-5, with D tentatively TRBD2 (6 bases). The CDR3 spans 15 residues. The V end was cut by 2 bases, the J end by 7 bases, with 17 bases between. CDR3 DNA sequence: TGTGCCAGCAGTTTAAGGTCGACTGAAGCGGGGACCCAGTACTTC. Translation: CASSLRSTEAGTQYF.

Regarding this clone: Relative to the germline gene, one junction end is altered; a read error may explain this. V and J are TRBV13 and TRBJ1-5; D remains ambiguous. Germline CDR1 and CDR2: PRHDT and FYEKMQ (reference sequence). This CDR3 comprises 21 residues. For the CDR3, the DNA is TGTGCCAGCACCTTATCCACGGGGAATCCGAACGCCCACGCGATCAATCAGCCCCAGCATTTT. This codes for CASTLSTGNPNAHAINQPQHF.

In its sample, this clone was seen many times. The chain carries TRBV7-9 and TRBJ2-3; 9 bases are shared with TRBD2. CDR3 length: 14 residues. CDR1 SEHNR and CDR2 FQNEAQ come from the germline V gene (reference sequence). With V trimmed by 3 bases and J by 4 bases, 2 bases remained unmatched. Here the CDR3 reads CASSFSGSSDTQYF. CDR3 coding DNA: TGTGCCAGCAGCTTTAGCGGGAGCTCAGATACGCAGTATTTT. Using reference TRBV7-9 and TRBJ2-3 for the parts outside the CDR3, the full variable domain is DTGVSQNPRHKITKRGQNVTFRCDPISEHNRLYWYRQTLGQGPEFLTYFQNEAQLEKSRLLSDRFSAERPKGSFSTLEIQRTEQGDSAMYLCASSFSGSSDTQYFGPGTRLTVL.

This clone appeared many times. V usage is TRBV7-9 and J usage is TRBJ2-1; 7 positions match TRBD1. Trimming took 6 bases from V and 4 from J; bases not matched to a gene: 12. Germline CDR1 SEHNR, CDR2 FQNEAQ (reference sequence). CDR3 length: 16 residues. CDR3 nucleotide sequence: TGTGCCAGCAGTTCGACGACAGGGCACTCTTACAATGAGCAGTTCTTC. This codes for CASSSTTGHSYNEQFF.

Only a few counts were recorded for this clone. The genes are TRBV16 and TRBJ2-7; perhaps D is TRBD1 or TRBD2 (5 bases each). CDR1 and CDR2 (germline): KGHSY, FQNENV. Trimming took 0 bases from V and 5 from J, leaving 14 bases between them. CDR3 length: 15 residues. The DNA for the CDR3 is TGTGCCAGCAGCCAATCACCCCGGGGCGGCAACGAGCAGTACTTC. It codes for CASSQSPRGGNEQYF. Supplemented by reference TRBV16 and TRBJ2-7, the full variable domain reads GEEVAQTPKHLVRGEGQKAKLYCAPIKGHSYVFWYQQVLKNEFKFLISFQNENVFDETGMPKERFSAKCLPNSPCSLEIQATKLEDSAVYFCASSQSPRGGNEQYFGPGTRLTVT.

In this sample, this clone turned up many times. The chain has TRBV30 and TRBJ2-3; D gene uncertain. This CDR3 is 13 amino acids long. V was shortened by 0 bases and J by 2 bases, with 6 bases between the two germline ends. Germline loops: CDR1 GTSNPN, CDR2 SVGIG (reference sequence). The CDR3 DNA reads as TGTGCCTGGAGTGTGGTCGTCACAGATACGCAGTATTTT. As protein: CAWSVVVTDTQYF.

This clone was recorded many times. The rearrangement uses TRBV30 and TRBJ1-2; 7 positions agree with TRBD1. Trimming took 4 bases from V and 3 from J; bases not matched to a gene: 14. Germline V CDR1 and CDR2: GTSNPN, SVGIG (reference sequence). The CDR3 consists of 16 residues. CDR3 nucleotide sequence: TGTGCCTGGACGTTTAGCGTTGAAACAGGGGACTATGGCTACACCTTC. This sequence encodes CAWTFSVETGDYGYTF.

The rearrangement joins TRBV28 to TRBJ1-2; no firm D call. This CDR3 contains 15 residues. The V end lost 5 bases, the J end lost 2 bases, and 15 bases lay between the germline ends. Germline V gene lookup returns CDR1 MDHEN and CDR2 SYDVKM. The CDR3 is CASSPGGGRNYGYTF. CDR3 DNA sequence: TGTGCCAGCAGTCCGGGTGGCGGGAGGAACTATGGCTACACCTTC.

V and J are TRBV20-1 and TRBJ2-2; D remains unclear. The CDR3 has 12 amino acids. Germline V gene sequence: CDR1 DFQATT, CDR2 SNEGSKA (reference sequence). V lost 6 bases to trimming and J lost 7 bases, with 12 bases between them. CDR3: CSAWYRSGELFF. DNA for the CDR3: TGCAGTGCGTGGTATAGGAGCGGGGAGCTGTTTTTT.

With respect to this clone: The junction and the germline gene differ at one end; a read error may be behind it. V is TRBV12-3 or TRBV12-4 and J is TRBJ1-1; TRBD1 agrees at 9 bases. This CDR3 spans 15 amino acids. CDR3 sequence: CASILHRGQNTEAFF. The DNA of the CDR3 is TGTGCCAGCATTTTACACAGGGGGCAGAATACTGAAGCTTTCTTT.

This clone was seen repeatedly, ten times or more. The chain couples TRBV3-1 to TRBJ1-5, with a weak D call TRBD1 (5 bases). V was pared by 0 bases and J by 4 bases, with 10 bases between. Per the germline V gene, CDR1 is LGHDT and CDR2 is YNNKEL (reference sequence). This CDR3 contains 15 residues. The CDR3 loop reads CASSQDGAGNQPQHF. The CDR3 DNA sequence: TGTGCCAGCAGCCAAGACGGGGCAGGGAATCAGCCCCAGCATTTT.

To note about this clone: This may come from a read error, since a much larger clone is one base off. The genes are TRBV4-3 and TRBJ2-1; D might be TRBD2 (6 bases). With 4 bases removed from V and 5 bases from J, the gap between germline ends came to 12 bases. This CDR3 contains 14 residues. CDR1 is LGHNA and CDR2 is YSLEER in the germline V gene. CDR3 sequence reads: CASSRLVLNNEQFF. The CDR3 nucleotides are TGCGCCAGCAGCCGACTAGTCCTTAACAATGAGCAGTTCTTC.

This clone was recorded many times. The rearrangement uses TRBV4-2 and TRBJ2-7; D call uncertain. Germline V lookup: CDR1 LGHNA, CDR2 YNFKEQ. Trimming removed 8 bases at V and 4 bases at J, with 12 bases between. This CDR3 spans 12 amino acids. CDR3 nucleotide sequence: TGTGCCAGCCGCATTATGGGATACGAGCAGTACTTC. Translated, it gives CASRIMGYEQYF.

This clone turned up a few times. The V and J genes are TRBV28 and TRBJ1-3; no reliable D call. Germline CDR1 reads MDHEN; CDR2 reads SYDVKM. With 5 bases removed from V and 3 bases from J, the gap between germline ends came to 14 bases. The CDR3 extends over 15 amino acids. The CDR3 sequence: CASSLGEGGGNTIYF. The CDR3 DNA reads as TGTGCCAGCAGTCTCGGGGAGGGCGGTGGAAACACCATATATTTT.

The chain is built from TRBV9 and TRBJ1-2; TRBD1 agrees at 9 bases. The CDR3 contains 16 residues. V was clipped by 4 bases and J by 7 bases; unmatched bases: 14. The germline V gene encodes CDR1 SGDLS and CDR2 YYNGEE. The CDR3 loop is CASSPSNRGRISGYTF. CDR3 nucleotide sequence: TGTGCCAGCAGCCCATCGAACAGGGGGCGTATAAGTGGCTACACCTTC.

By its share, this clone is medium-sized. The chain recombines TRBV7-9 with TRBJ1-1, with D hard to call. The CDR3 is made up of 15 amino acids. From germline, CDR1 is SEHNR and CDR2 FQNEAQ (reference sequence). V lost 6 bases and J 6 bases, leaving 20 bases between the germline ends. The CDR3 reads CASRSWGGWSAEAFF. As DNA, the CDR3 is TGTGCCAGCAGATCTTGGGGAGGGTGGAGCGCTGAAGCTTTCTTT.

This clone has more than one count but fewer than ten. Mismatch with germline at one junction end may stem from a read error. Different DNA sequences within this sample yield the same CDR3. The J gene is TRBJ2-2, the V gene TRBV13, with a weak D call TRBD2 (6 bases). The CDR3 is made up of 17 amino acids. CDR1 and CDR2 (germline): PRHDT, FYEKMQ (reference sequence). CDR3 sequence (DNA): TGCGCCAGCAGCTCCCCTGATGCCGGGAGACTCGGCGGGGAGCTGTTTTTT. Its translation: CASSSPDAGRLGGELFF. The complete variable domain, with remaining parts taken from reference TRBV13 and TRBJ2-2, reads AAGVIQSPRHLIKEKRETATLKCYPIPRHDTVYWYQQGPGQDPQFLISFYEKMQSDKGSIPDRFSAQQFSDYHSELNMSSLELGDSALYFCASSSPDAGRLGGELFFGEGSRLTVL.

With regard to this clone: An end of the junction differs from the germline gene, which may be a read error. This chain connects TRBV27 to TRBJ2-2, with 7 bases that match TRBD2. The CDR3 is 16 residues long. Germline V lookup: CDR1 MNHEY, CDR2 SMNVEV (reference sequence). This CDR3 reads CARRPLAERNTGELLF. CDR3 nucleotide sequence: TGTGCCAGGAGACCGCTAGCGGAGAGGAACACCGGGGAGCTGTTATTT.

Regarding this clone: It may be a read error: a sequence one base away is much more abundant. The gene calls are TRBV4-2 and TRBJ2-2, with 8 bases fitting TRBD2. J was trimmed by 8 bases and V by 3 bases; bases with no gene match: 11. Germline V gene sequence: CDR1 LGHNA, CDR2 YNFKEQ. The CDR3 spans 16 residues. CDR3 protein: CASSHPSGTRGGELFF. CDR3 sequence (DNA): TGTGCCAGCAGCCACCCATCCGGGACTAGGGGAGGGGAGCTGTTTTTT.

Judged by abundance, this clone is medium-sized (0.01 to 0.1%). The genes are TRBV19 and TRBJ1-3; no firm D call. Per the germline V gene, CDR1 is LNHDA and CDR2 is SQIVND (reference sequence). The germline V and J ends were trimmed by 4 bases and 4 bases, with 8 bases remaining between them. This CDR3 has 13 amino acids. This CDR3 is CASSTVLGNTIYF. The CDR3 nucleotides read TGTGCCAGTAGTACCGTCCTAGGAAACACCATATATTTT.